The 17 T cell receptor beta chains in this list originate from one sample, sequenced in a study of control samples from healthy donors and cancer patients. Libraries were prepared by immunoSEQ multiplex PCR; TCRdb keeps only in-frame clonotypes and omits some of them. The sample has 50,000 or so clones; 93% are singletons. Source material: PBMCs. The origin of the receptors is a woman in her 50s with head and neck cancer.

This rearrangement joins TRBV30 to TRBJ2-7, with 8 bases aligning to TRBD2. V lost 2 bases to trimming and J lost 0 bases; unmatched junction nucleotides: 6. CDR3 length: 15 residues. In germline, CDR1 is GTSNPN, CDR2 SVGIG (reference sequence). CDR3 amino acids: CAWSWERGYSYEQYF. CDR3 coding DNA: TGTGCCTGGAGTTGGGAGCGGGGGTACTCCTACGAGCAGTACTTC.

This clone was seen only once. The chain carries TRBV30 and TRBJ2-6; D remains ambiguous. Germline V gene sequence: CDR1 GTSNPN, CDR2 SVGIG (reference sequence). Trimming took off 2 bases at V and 2 bases at J, with 10 bases between the two ends. The length of the CDR3 is 15 residues. This CDR3 is CAWSSPGAGANVLTF. CDR3 DNA sequence: TGTGCCTGGAGTTCCCCTGGCGCTGGGGCCAACGTCCTGACTTTC.

This sequence joins TRBV7-2 and TRBJ2-7, with 7 nucleotides matching TRBD1. The germline V gene has CDR1 SGHTA and CDR2 FQGNSA. J was trimmed by 3 bases and V by 2 bases; bases with no gene match: 4. The CDR3 is 14 residues long. The CDR3 sequence: CASSLTTGNYEQYF. In nucleotides, the CDR3 is TGTGCCAGCAGCTTAACGACAGGGAACTACGAGCAGTACTTC. Full variable domain (missing parts from reference TRBV7-2 and TRBJ2-7): GAGVSQSPSNKVTEKGKDVELRCDPISGHTALYWYRQSLGQGLEFLIYFQGNSAPDKSGLPSDRFSAERTGGSVSTLTIQRTQQEDSAVYLCASSLTTGNYEQYFGPGTRLTVT.

The V gene is TRBV19, the J gene TRBJ1-1; maybe TRBD1 (5 bases). V dropped 1 base and J dropped 5 bases, with 17 bases sitting between them. Germline CDR1 reads LNHDA; CDR2 reads SQIVND (reference sequence). CDR3 length: 16 residues. Written as DNA, the CDR3 is TGTGCCAGTAGTATAGGTGCCTCAGGGCGCGGTACTGAAGCTTTCTTT. Translating it yields CASSIGASGRGTEAFF.

The rearrangement links TRBV30 to TRBJ2-3; 7 bases align to TRBD2. The germline gives CDR1 GTSNPN, CDR2 SVGIG (reference sequence). Unmatched junction bases numbered 6, after V lost 0 bases and J lost 0 bases. The CDR3 is 16 amino acids. CDR3 DNA: TGTGCCTGGAGTGTAAGCCTAGCGGTTAGCACAGATACGCAGTATTTT. Its protein is CAWSVSLAVSTDTQYF.

The chain has TRBV5-1 and TRBJ2-5; TRBD2 aligns across 14 bases. CDR1 SGHRS and CDR2 YFSETQ come from the germline V gene. J gave up 2 bases and V 4 bases, and 7 bases lay outside the gene matches. The CDR3 sequence is 17 residues long. CDR3 DNA sequence: TGCGCCAGCAGCGTAGGACTAGCGGGGGGACGGCAAGAGACCCAGTACTTC. Its protein product is CASSVGLAGGRQETQYF. The variable domain in full, completed from reference TRBV5-1 and TRBJ2-5, reads KAGVTQTPRYLIKTRGQQVTLSCSPISGHRSVSWYQQTPGQGLQFLFEYFSETQRNKGNFPGRFSGRQFSNSRSEMNVSTLELGDSALYLCASSVGLAGGRQETQYFGPGTRLLVL.

This clone has just one count. The genes are TRBV7-8 and TRBJ1-1; D unclear. The CDR3 totals 14 residues. Per the germline V gene, CDR1 is SGHVS and CDR2 is FQNEAQ. Trimming removed 5 bases from V and 6 bases from J, with 16 bases in between. CDR3 in DNA: TGTGCCAGCAGCCGAGGGTGTATATGGGCTGAAGCTTTCTTT. It is translated as CASSRGCIWAEAFF.

The chain is built from TRBV5-5 and TRBJ1-1, with 8 nucleotides matching TRBD1. The CDR3 covers 16 residues. Germline lookup yields CDR1 SGHKS and CDR2 YYEKEE (reference sequence). V dropped 4 bases and J dropped 1; count of bases not matched to a gene: 9. The CDR3 sequence is CASSRNTGQGNTEAFF. The CDR3 DNA is TGTGCCAGCAGCCGAAATACTGGACAGGGGAACACTGAAGCTTTCTTT.

The J gene is TRBJ1-5, the V gene TRBV5-5; possibly TRBD1 for D (5 bases). Germline V CDR1 and CDR2: SGHKS, YYEKEE (reference sequence). The V end was cut by 3 bases, the J end by 0 bases, with 10 bases between. The CDR3 spans 15 residues. CDR3 in amino acids: CASSWDGDSNQPQHF. The CDR3 bases are TGTGCCAGCAGCTGGGACGGGGATAGCAATCAGCCCCAGCATTTT. The full variable domain, rest sourced from reference TRBV5-5 and TRBJ1-5, is DAGVTQSPTHLIKTRGQQVTLRCSPISGHKSVSWYQQVLGQGPQFIFQYYEKEERGRGNFPDRFSARQFPNYSSELNVNALLLGDSALYLCASSWDGDSNQPQHFGDGTRLSIL.

This chain joins TRBV2 and TRBJ2-7; 9 bases map to TRBD1. Germline CDR1 and CDR2: SNHLY and FYNNEI. This CDR3 is 12 amino acids long. With V trimmed by 7 bases and J by 12 bases, 10 bases remained unmatched. The CDR3 protein is CASKGQGRQTYF. The CDR3 nucleotides are TGTGCCAGCAAGGGACAGGGCAGGCAAACGTACTTC. Full variable domain (outside the CDR3, taken from reference TRBV2 and TRBJ2-7): EPEVTQTPSHQVTQMGQEVILRCVPISNHLYFYWYRQILGQKVEFLVSFYNNEISEKSEIFDDQFSVERPDGSNFTLKIRSTKLEDSAMYFCASKGQGRQTYFGPGTRLTVT.

The rearrangement links TRBV4-2 to TRBJ2-5; the match to TRBD1 covers 8 bases. Germline V CDR1 and CDR2: LGHNA, YNFKEQ. There are 17 residues in the CDR3. V was clipped by 3 bases and J by 2 bases; unmatched bases: 11. The CDR3 region has the DNA TGTGCCAGCAGCCAGATACCAACACAGGGGGAACAAGAGACCCAGTACTTC. It yields the protein CASSQIPTQGEQETQYF.

The CDR3 sequence: CASSFLPSGGTYEQYF. The DNA for the CDR3 is TGTGCCAGCAGTTTTCTGCCTAGCGGGGGAACCTACGAGCAGTACTTC. The J gene is TRBJ2-7, the V gene TRBV28; 10 positions match TRBD2. Trimming removed 3 bases from V and 2 bases from J; junction bases left unmatched: 7. Germline loops: CDR1 MDHEN, CDR2 SYDVKM. The CDR3 totals 16 residues.

J is TRBJ2-7 and V is TRBV7-2, with TRBD1 identical over 8 bases. This CDR3 is 14 amino acids long. Trimming took 4 bases from V and 6 from J; bases not matched to a gene: 8. The germline gives CDR1 SGHTA, CDR2 FQGNSA. The CDR3 region is CASSSKTGAGEQYF. The CDR3 nucleotides are TGTGCCAGCAGCTCTAAGACAGGGGCGGGCGAGCAGTACTTC.

This rearrangement joins TRBV6-5 to TRBJ1-5; D is unclear. The CDR3 length is 15 residues. The germline gives CDR1 MNHEY, CDR2 SVGAGI. The V end was cut by 4 bases, the J end by 0 bases, with 10 bases between. The CDR3 DNA sequence: TGTGCCAGCAGTTTCCCGGCGAATAGCAATCAGCCCCAGCATTTT. Encoded protein: CASSFPANSNQPQHF.

The chain joins TRBV30 to TRBJ2-5, with D possibly TRBD1 on 5 matching bases. CDR3 length equals 14 residues. Germline assignment: CDR1 GTSNPN and CDR2 SVGIG (reference sequence). The V end was cut by 3 bases, the J end by 3 bases, with 14 bases between. DNA for the CDR3: TGTGCCTGGAGAGGGGCCTGGCAAAAAGAGACCCAGTACTTC. Protein: CAWRGAWQKETQYF.

This clone qualifies as medium-sized (0.01 to 0.1%). The chain is built from TRBV7-6 and TRBJ1-5; no clear D. Germline V CDR1 and CDR2: SGHVS, FNYEAQ. V lost 1 base, J lost 6 bases, and 4 bases lay in between. This CDR3 has 12 residues. In nucleotides, the CDR3 is TGTGCCAGCAGCTTAGGGGGTCAGCCCCAGCATTTT. Its translation: CASSLGGQPQHF. The complete variable domain, with remaining parts taken from reference TRBV7-6 and TRBJ1-5, reads GAGVSQSPRYKVTKRGQDVALRCDPISGHVSLYWYRQALGQGPEFLTYFNYEAQQDKSGLPNDRFSAERPEGSISTLTIQRTEQRDSAMYRCASSLGGQPQHFGDGTRLSIL.

This sequence joins TRBV6-5 and TRBJ1-5; 9 positions agree with TRBD1. Per germline, CDR1 MNHEY and CDR2 SVGAGI. The CDR3 consists of 15 residues. Trimming took 6 bases from V and 7 from J; bases not matched to a gene: 10. The CDR3 here is CASSARTGVGQPQHF. CDR3 nucleotides: TGTGCCAGCAGCGCCCGGACAGGGGTGGGGCAGCCCCAGCATTTT.